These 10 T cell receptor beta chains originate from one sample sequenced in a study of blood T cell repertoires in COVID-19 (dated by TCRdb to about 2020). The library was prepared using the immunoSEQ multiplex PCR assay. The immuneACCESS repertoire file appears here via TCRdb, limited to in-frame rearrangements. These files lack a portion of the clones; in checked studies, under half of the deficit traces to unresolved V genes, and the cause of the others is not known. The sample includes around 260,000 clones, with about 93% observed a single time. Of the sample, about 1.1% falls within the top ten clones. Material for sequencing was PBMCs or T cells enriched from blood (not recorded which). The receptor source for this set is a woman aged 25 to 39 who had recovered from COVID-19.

DNA for the CDR3: TGTGCCAGCACCATATCCGGTGTCTCTTCTGAAGCTTTCTTT. Its protein product is CASTISGVSSEAFF. V gene TRBV6-5 combines with J gene TRBJ1-1, with D unclear. The CDR3 is 14 amino acids. CDR1 is MNHEY and CDR2 is SVGAGI in the germline V gene. V was clipped by 7 bases and J by 6 bases, with 18 bases between them.

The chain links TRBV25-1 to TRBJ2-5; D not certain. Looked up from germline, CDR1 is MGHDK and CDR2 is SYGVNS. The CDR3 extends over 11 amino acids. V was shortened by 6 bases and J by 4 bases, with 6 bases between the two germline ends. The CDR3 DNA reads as TGTGCCAGCAGCCTACTAGAGACCCAGTACTTC. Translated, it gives CASSLLETQYF.

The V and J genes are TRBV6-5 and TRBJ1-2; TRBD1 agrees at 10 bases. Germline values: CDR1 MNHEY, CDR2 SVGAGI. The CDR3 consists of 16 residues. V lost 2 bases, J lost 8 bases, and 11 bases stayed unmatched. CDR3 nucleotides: TGTGCCAGCAGTTACGTTGGGGGACAGGGGTTGGTCGGCTACACCTTC. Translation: CASSYVGGQGLVGYTF.

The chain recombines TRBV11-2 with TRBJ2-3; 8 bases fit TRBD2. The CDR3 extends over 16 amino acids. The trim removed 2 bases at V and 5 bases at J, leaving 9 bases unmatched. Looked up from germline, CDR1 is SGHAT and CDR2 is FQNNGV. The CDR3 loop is CASSLTSGIRGDTQYF. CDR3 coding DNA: TGTGCCAGCAGCTTAACTAGCGGCATCAGGGGAGATACGCAGTATTTT.

This chain's CDR3 is CASSFTGRGNTEAFF. Here the CDR3 DNA reads TGTGCCAGCAGTTTCACAGGCCGCGGGAACACTGAAGCTTTCTTT. This sequence joins TRBV28 and TRBJ1-1, with D maybe TRBD1 (5 bases). The CDR3 has 15 amino acids. V was clipped by 3 bases and J by 1 base, with 12 bases between them. CDR1 is MDHEN and CDR2 is SYDVKM in the germline V gene.

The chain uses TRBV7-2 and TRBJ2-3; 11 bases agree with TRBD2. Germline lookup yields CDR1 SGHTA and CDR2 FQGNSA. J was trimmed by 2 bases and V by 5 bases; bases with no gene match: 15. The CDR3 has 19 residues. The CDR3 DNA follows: TGTGCCAGCAGCAACAACCTAGCGGGAGGACCTGTTGCCACAGATACGCAGTATTTT. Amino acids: CASSNNLAGGPVATDTQYF.

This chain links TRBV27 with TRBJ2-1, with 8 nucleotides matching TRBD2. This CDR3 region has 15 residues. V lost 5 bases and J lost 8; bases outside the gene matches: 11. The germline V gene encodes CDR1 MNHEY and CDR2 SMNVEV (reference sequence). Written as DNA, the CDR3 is TGTGCCAGCAGTCCGGGACTAGGGTTTACGTATGAGCAGTTCTTC. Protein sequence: CASSPGLGFTYEQFF.

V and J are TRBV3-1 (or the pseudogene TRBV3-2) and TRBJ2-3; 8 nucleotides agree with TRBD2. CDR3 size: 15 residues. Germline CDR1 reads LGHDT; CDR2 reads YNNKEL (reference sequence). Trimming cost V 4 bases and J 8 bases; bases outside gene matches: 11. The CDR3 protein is CASSLHPGRDVTQYF. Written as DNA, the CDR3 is TGTGCCAGCAGCCTCCACCCCGGGAGGGACGTTACGCAGTATTTT.

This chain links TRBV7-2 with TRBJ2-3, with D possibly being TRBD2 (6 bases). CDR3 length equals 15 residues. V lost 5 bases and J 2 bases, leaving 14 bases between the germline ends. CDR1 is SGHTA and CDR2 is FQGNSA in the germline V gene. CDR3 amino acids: CASSKDYLSTDTQYF. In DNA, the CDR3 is TGTGCCAGCAGCAAGGACTATCTGTCCACAGATACGCAGTATTTT.

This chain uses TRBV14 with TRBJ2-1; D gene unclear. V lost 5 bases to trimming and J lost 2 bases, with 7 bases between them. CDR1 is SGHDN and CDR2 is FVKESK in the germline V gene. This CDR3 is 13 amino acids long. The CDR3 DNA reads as TGTGCCAGCAGCTCTCACACCTACAATGAGCAGTTCTTC. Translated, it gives CASSSHTYNEQFF.